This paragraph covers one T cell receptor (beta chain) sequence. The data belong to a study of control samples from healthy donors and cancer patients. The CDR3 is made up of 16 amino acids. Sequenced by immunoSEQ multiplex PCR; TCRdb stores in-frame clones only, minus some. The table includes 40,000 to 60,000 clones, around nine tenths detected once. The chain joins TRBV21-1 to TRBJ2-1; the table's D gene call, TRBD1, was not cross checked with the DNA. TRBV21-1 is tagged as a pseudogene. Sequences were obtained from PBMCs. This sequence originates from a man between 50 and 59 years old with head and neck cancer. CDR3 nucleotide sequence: TGTGCCAGCAGCACAAACCCGGGTCAGGGCAGGAGTGAGCAGTTCTTC. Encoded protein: CASSTNPGQGRSEQFF.